The next 16 T cell receptor beta chains were all read from a single sample in a study of T cell responses to AZD1222 COVID-19 vaccine. Produced via immunoSEQ multiplex PCR; TCRdb's table is partial and in-frame only. The sample lists approximately 88,000 clones, 70% to 85% seen once, with under 25% in the top ten. This specimen consisted of peripheral blood, obtained on day 0 of AZD1222 vaccination. All receptors derive from an adult in good health.

The rearrangement joins TRBV6-1 to TRBJ1-2; TRBD1 is a possible D gene (6 bases). This CDR3 contains 12 residues. The V gene lost 3 bases and the J gene lost 5 bases, with 7 bases spanning the gap. Germline V gene sequence: CDR1 MNHNS, CDR2 SASEGT. CDR3 region: CASSDRGYGYTF. The CDR3, as DNA: TGTGCCAGCAGTGACAGGGGATATGGCTACACCTTC.

The gene calls are TRBV6-5 and TRBJ1-1; the match to TRBD1 covers 8 bases. Germline V gene lookup returns CDR1 MNHEY and CDR2 SVGAGI. The CDR3 sequence is 14 residues long. After removal of 6 bases from V and 3 bases from J, the junction contained 6 bases not matched to a gene. This CDR3 reads CASSPDRADTEAFF. The CDR3 region has the DNA TGTGCCAGCAGCCCGGACAGGGCCGACACTGAAGCTTTCTTT.

This clone has at least ten counts. This rearrangement joins TRBV9 to TRBJ1-2; D gene unclear. Germline V gives CDR1 SGDLS, CDR2 YYNGEE. V lost 2 bases to trimming and J lost 4 bases, with 6 bases between them. The CDR3 runs 12 residues. The CDR3 DNA follows: TGTGCCAGCAGCGTTAGTTCCTATGGCTACACCTTC. Translation gives CASSVSSYGYTF.

V gene TRBV12-3 or TRBV12-4 combines with J gene TRBJ2-2; 7 bases are shared with TRBD2. Trimming took 3 bases from V and 6 from J; bases not matched to a gene: 1. The CDR3 loop spans 13 amino acids. CDR3 coding DNA: TGTGCCAGCAGTTTCCGGGAGGCCGGGGAGCTGTTTTTT. It encodes CASSFREAGELFF.

J is TRBJ1-3 and V is TRBV7-9; D is undetermined. The V end lost 3 bases, the J end lost 4 bases, and 10 bases lay between the germline ends. Germline CDR1 and CDR2: SEHNR and FQNEAQ (reference sequence). CDR3 size: 14 residues. The CDR3 nucleotides read TGTGCCAGCAGCTTCGGGATCTCCGGAAACACCATATATTTT. Amino acids: CASSFGISGNTIYF.

The V call is TRBV5-4, the J call TRBJ2-7, with 8 positions matching TRBD2. This CDR3 has 15 residues. CDR1 and CDR2 from the germline V gene are SGHNT and YYREEE (reference sequence). V trimming: 1 base; J trimming: 5 bases; junction bases outside the gene matches: 8. This chain's CDR3 is CASSLSPGGGNEQYF. The CDR3 nucleotides are TGTGCCAGCAGCTTGTCCCCGGGGGGGGGTAACGAGCAGTACTTC.

The chain employs TRBV7-2 and TRBJ2-3; D is unresolved. The CDR3 sequence is 12 residues long. V was pared by 6 bases and J by 5 bases, with 9 bases between. The germline V gene has CDR1 SGHTA and CDR2 FQGNSA. This chain's CDR3 is CASSWREDTQYF. CDR3 DNA sequence: TGTGCCAGCAGTTGGAGAGAAGATACGCAGTATTTT.

The chain combines TRBV2 with TRBJ1-1; D is possibly TRBD1 (6 bases). The CDR3 length is 14 residues. Trimming pared 7 bases from V and 6 bases from J, leaving 18 bases between. Germline values: CDR1 SNHLY, CDR2 FYNNEI. The CDR3, as DNA: TGTGCCAGCATCCATCGTGACAGGAGGCCTGAAGCTTTCTTT. Translated, it gives CASIHRDRRPEAFF.

The chain has TRBV4-2 and TRBJ2-7; 13 bases are a match to TRBD2. The CDR3 spans 13 residues. J lost 10 bases, V lost 3 bases, and 3 bases had no gene match. Looked up from germline, CDR1 is LGHNA and CDR2 is YNFKEQ. CDR3 nucleotide sequence: TGTGCCAGCAGCCACGGACTAGCGGGAGTTCAGTACTTC. Translating gives CASSHGLAGVQYF.

The rearrangement links TRBV29-1 to TRBJ2-3; TRBD1 matches at 7 bases. V lost 7 bases to trimming and J lost 1 base; unmatched junction nucleotides: 5. Germline CDR1 reads SQVTM; CDR2 reads ANQGSEA. This CDR3 has 13 amino acids. CDR3 residues: CSGGGQRTDTQYF. In DNA, the CDR3 is TGCAGCGGAGGGGGCCAACGCACAGATACGCAGTATTTT.

V gene TRBV19 combines with J gene TRBJ2-1, with a possible D match to TRBD1 (6 bases). The V end was cut by 3 bases, the J end by 3 bases, with 15 bases between. Germline values: CDR1 LNHDA, CDR2 SQIVND (reference sequence). This CDR3 spans 16 amino acids. CDR3 DNA: TGTGCCAGTAGTATGGGGGCAGGTAGCGACTACAATGAGCAGTTCTTC. This codes for CASSMGAGSDYNEQFF.

V gene TRBV6-5 combines with J gene TRBJ1-1; D might be TRBD1 (5 bases). Germline CDR1 and CDR2: MNHEY and SVGAGI. The CDR3 runs to 14 residues. V was pared by 2 bases and J by 5 bases, with 12 bases between. Written as DNA, the CDR3 is TGTGCCAGCAGTTACCCCAGGGAAGGTACTGAAGCTTTCTTT. Residues: CASSYPREGTEAFF.

The chain is built from TRBV30 and TRBJ1-1; D may be TRBD1 (6 bases). CDR1 is GTSNPN, CDR2 SVGIG, per germline (reference sequence). The length of the CDR3 is 15 residues. V lost 1 base and J 0 bases, leaving 12 bases between the germline ends. CDR3 nucleotide sequence: TGTGCCTGGAGTGGGGGAGGACAGCTGAACACTGAAGCTTTCTTT. Translated: CAWSGGGQLNTEAFF.

The chain couples TRBV3-1 (or the pseudogene TRBV3-2) to TRBJ1-4, with D tentatively TRBD1 (5 bases). V dropped 1 base and J dropped 0 bases, with 9 bases sitting between them. The CDR3 extends over 16 amino acids. Per the germline V gene, CDR1 is LGHDT and CDR2 is YNNKEL (reference sequence). The CDR3 here is CASSQGQFATNEKLFF. CDR3 coding DNA: TGTGCCAGCAGCCAAGGACAGTTTGCAACTAATGAAAAACTGTTTTTT.

V usage is TRBV5-4 and J usage is TRBJ2-5, with D tentatively TRBD2 (5 bases). The CDR3 runs to 13 residues. The germline CDR1 and CDR2 sequences are SGHNT and YYREEE (reference sequence). V dropped 0 bases and J dropped 5 bases, with 8 bases sitting between them. CDR3 in DNA: TGTGCCAGCAGCTTGGGTAGAGGGGAGACCCAGTACTTC. Amino acids: CASSLGRGETQYF.

The chain employs TRBV10-1 and TRBJ2-1; D uncertain. The CDR3 is 15 residues long. Germline V gene data show CDR1 as WNHNN and CDR2 as SYGVQD (reference sequence). Trimming took 2 bases from V and 5 from J, leaving 13 bases between them. The CDR3, as DNA: TGCGCCAGCAGTGAGAGAGCAGGTTATGACAATGAGCAGTTCTTC. Encoded protein: CASSERAGYDNEQFF.